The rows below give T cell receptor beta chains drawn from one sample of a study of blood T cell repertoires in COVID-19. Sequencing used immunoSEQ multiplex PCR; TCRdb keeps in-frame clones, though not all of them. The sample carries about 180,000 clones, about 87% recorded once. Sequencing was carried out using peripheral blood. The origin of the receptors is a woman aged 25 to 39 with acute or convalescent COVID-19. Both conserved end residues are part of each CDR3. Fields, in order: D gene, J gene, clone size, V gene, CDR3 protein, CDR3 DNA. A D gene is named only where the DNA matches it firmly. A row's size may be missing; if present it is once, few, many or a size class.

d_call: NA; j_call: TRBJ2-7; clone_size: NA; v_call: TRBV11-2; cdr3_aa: CASSLNLGAFEQYF; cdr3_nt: TGTGCCAGCAGCTTAAACTTGGGGGCTTTCGAGCAGTACTTC
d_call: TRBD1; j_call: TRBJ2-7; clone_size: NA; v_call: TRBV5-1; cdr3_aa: CASSLAWGQGGEQYF; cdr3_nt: TGCGCCAGCAGCTTGGCCTGGGGACAGGGGGGCGAGCAGTACTTC
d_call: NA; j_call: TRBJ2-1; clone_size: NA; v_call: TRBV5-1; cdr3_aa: CASSFFPSGGGNEQFF; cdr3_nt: TGCGCCAGCAGCTTTTTTCCTAGCGGAGGGGGGAATGAGCAGTTCTTC
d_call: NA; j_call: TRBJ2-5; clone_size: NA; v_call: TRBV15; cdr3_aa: CATSKRVGGETQYF; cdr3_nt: TGTGCCACCAGCAAACGGGTTGGCGGGGAGACCCAGTACTTC
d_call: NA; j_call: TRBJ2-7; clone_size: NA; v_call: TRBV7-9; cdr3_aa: CASSLVGSPYEQYF; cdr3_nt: TGTGCCAGCAGCTTAGTGGGCAGTCCCTACGAGCAGTACTTC
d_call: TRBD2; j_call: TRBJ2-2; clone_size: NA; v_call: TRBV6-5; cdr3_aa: CASKGGSGRAGELFF; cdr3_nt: TGTGCCAGCAAGGGGGGGAGCGGGAGGGCCGGGGAGCTGTTTTTT
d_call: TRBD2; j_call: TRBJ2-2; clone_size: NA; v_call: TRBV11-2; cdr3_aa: CASNGRASTGELFF; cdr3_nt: TGTGCCAGCAACGGGAGGGCGAGCACCGGGGAGCTGTTTTTT
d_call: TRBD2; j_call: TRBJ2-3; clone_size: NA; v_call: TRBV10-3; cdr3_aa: CAISESTSGSTDTQYF; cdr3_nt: TGTGCCATCAGTGAGTCGACTAGCGGTAGCACAGATACGCAGTATTTT
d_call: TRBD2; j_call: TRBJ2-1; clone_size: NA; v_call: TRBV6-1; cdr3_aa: CASSEAGTSAGSEQFF; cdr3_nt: TGTGCCAGCAGTGAAGCCGGGACTAGCGCCGGGAGTGAGCAGTTCTTC
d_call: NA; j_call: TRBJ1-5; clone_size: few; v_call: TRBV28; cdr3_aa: CASRYYSNQPQHF; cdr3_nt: TGTGCCAGCAGATATTATAGCAATCAGCCCCAGCATTTT
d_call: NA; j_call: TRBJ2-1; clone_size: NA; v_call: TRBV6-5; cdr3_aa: CASTDRGNEQFF; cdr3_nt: TGTGCCAGTACTGATAGAGGCAATGAGCAGTTCTTC
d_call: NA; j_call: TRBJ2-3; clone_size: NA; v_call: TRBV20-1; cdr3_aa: CSAPGGDTQYF; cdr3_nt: TGCAGTGCCCCCGGCGGGGATACGCAGTATTTT
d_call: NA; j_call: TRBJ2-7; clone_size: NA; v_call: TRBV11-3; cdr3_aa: CASSLGGDSYEQYF; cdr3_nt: TGTGCCAGCAGCTTAGGGGGGGACTCCTACGAGCAGTACTTC
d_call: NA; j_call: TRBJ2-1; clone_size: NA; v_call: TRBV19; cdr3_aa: CASSIADNEQFF; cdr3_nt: TGTGCCAGTAGTATAGCCGACAATGAGCAGTTCTTC
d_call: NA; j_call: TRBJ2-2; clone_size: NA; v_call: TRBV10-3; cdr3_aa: CAISTWGDTGELFF; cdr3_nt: TGTGCCATCAGCACATGGGGGGACACCGGGGAGCTGTTTTTT
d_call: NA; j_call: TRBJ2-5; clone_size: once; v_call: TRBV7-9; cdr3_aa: CASSLISFSGTQYF; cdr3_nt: TGTGCCAGCAGCCTAATCAGTTTTTCAGGGACCCAGTACTTC
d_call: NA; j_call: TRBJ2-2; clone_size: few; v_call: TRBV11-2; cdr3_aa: CASRFSGELFF; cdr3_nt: TGTGCCAGCAGGTTCTCCGGGGAGCTGTTTTTT
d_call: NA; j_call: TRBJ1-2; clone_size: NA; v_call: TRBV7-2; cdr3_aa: CASSFQIPRDTLGTF; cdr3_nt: TGTGCCAGCAGCTTTCAAATACCCCGGGACACTTTAGGCACCTTC
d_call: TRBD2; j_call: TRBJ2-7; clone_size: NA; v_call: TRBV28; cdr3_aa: CASTPGGLSVPYEQYF; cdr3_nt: TGTGCCAGCACCCCGGGGGGACTCTCCGTACCCTACGAGCAGTACTTC
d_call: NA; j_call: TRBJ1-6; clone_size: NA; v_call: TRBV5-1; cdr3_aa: CASGRGPRSYNSPLHF; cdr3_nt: TGCGCCAGCGGCAGGGGACCGCGCTCCTATAATTCACCCCTCCACTTT
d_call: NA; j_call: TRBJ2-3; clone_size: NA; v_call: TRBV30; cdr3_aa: CAWTVWDTQYF; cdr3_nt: TGTGCCTGGACAGTGTGGGATACGCAGTATTTT
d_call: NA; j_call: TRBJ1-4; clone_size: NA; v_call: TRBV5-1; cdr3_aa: CASSLEALATNEKLFF; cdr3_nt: TGCGCCAGCAGCTTGGAAGCGCTTGCAACTAATGAAAAACTGTTTTTT
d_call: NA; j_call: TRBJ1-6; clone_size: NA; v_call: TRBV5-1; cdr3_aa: CASSFRGTYGSPLHF; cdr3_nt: TGCGCCAGCAGCTTTAGGGGGACGTATGGATCACCCCTCCACTTT
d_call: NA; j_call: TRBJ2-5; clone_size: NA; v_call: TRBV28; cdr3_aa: CASSQASERQETQYF; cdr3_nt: TGTGCCAGCAGCCAGGCTAGCGAGCGCCAAGAGACCCAGTACTTC
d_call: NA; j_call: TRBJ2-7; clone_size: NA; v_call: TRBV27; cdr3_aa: CASSTIGRGSYEQYF; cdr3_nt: TGTGCCAGCAGTACGATCGGGAGAGGTTCCTACGAGCAGTACTTC
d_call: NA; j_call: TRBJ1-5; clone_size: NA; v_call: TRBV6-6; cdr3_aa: CASSQGYYQVF; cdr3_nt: TGTGCCAGCAGTCAGGGGTATTATCAGGTTTTT
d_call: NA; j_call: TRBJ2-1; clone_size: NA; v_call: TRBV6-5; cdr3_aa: CASSYFQLGGYNEQFF; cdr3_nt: TGTGCCAGCAGTTACTTCCAACTAGGGGGTTACAATGAGCAGTTCTTC
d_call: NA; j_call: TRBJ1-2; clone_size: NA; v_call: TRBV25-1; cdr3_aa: CASRPGGYGYTF; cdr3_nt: TGTGCCAGCAGACCCGGGGGCTATGGCTACACCTTC
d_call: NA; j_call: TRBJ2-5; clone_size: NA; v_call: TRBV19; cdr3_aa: CASSINPTGGWKTQYF; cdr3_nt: TGTGCCAGTAGTATTAACCCCACGGGTGGTTGGAAGACCCAGTACTTC
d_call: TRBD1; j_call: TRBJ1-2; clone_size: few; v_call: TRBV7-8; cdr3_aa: CASSEGQAYGYTF; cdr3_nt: TGTGCCAGCAGCGAAGGACAGGCCTATGGCTACACCTTC
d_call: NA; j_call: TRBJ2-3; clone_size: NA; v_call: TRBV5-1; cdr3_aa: CASSGGPEGWGTQYF; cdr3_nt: TGCGCCAGCAGCGGGGGCCCCGAAGGCTGGGGTACGCAGTATTTT
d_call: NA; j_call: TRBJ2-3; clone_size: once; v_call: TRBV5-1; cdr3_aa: CASSLALSGPTDTQYF; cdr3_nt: TGCGCCAGCAGCTTGGCCCTAAGCGGGCCTACAGATACGCAGTATTTT
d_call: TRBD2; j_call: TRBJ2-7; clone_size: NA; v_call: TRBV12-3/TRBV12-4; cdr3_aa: CASSREGEQYF; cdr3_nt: TGTGCCAGCAGTCGGGAGGGCGAGCAGTACTTC
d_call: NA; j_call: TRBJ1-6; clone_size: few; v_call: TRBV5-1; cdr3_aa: CASRIGAGENSPLHF; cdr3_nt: TGCGCCAGCAGAATCGGGGCAGGGGAAAATTCACCCCTCCACTTT
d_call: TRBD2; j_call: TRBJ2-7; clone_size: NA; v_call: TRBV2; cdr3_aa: CASIWGAGTSGPEATEQYF; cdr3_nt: TGTGCCAGCATTTGGGGGGCGGGGACTAGCGGGCCCGAAGCGACTGAGCAGTACTTC
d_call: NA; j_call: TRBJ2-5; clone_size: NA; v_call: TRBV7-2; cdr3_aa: CASSIVRDLGTQYF; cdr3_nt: TGTGCCAGCAGCATAGTTCGGGACTTGGGGACCCAGTACTTC
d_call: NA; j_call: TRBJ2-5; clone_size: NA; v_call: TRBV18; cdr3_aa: CASSPRQAQETQYF; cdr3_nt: TGTGCCAGCTCACCACGGCAGGCCCAAGAGACCCAGTACTTC
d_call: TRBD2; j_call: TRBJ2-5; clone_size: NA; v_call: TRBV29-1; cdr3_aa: CSVLTSGREETQYF; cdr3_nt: TGCAGCGTTCTGACTAGCGGGAGGGAGGAGACCCAGTACTTC
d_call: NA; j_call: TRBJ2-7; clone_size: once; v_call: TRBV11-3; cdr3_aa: CASSSGYEQYF; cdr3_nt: TGTGCCAGCAGCTCAGGGTACGAGCAGTACTTC
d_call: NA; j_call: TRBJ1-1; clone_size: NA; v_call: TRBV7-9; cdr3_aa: CASSPSVNTEAFF; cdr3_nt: TGTGCCAGCAGCCCTAGCGTCAACACTGAAGCTTTCTTT